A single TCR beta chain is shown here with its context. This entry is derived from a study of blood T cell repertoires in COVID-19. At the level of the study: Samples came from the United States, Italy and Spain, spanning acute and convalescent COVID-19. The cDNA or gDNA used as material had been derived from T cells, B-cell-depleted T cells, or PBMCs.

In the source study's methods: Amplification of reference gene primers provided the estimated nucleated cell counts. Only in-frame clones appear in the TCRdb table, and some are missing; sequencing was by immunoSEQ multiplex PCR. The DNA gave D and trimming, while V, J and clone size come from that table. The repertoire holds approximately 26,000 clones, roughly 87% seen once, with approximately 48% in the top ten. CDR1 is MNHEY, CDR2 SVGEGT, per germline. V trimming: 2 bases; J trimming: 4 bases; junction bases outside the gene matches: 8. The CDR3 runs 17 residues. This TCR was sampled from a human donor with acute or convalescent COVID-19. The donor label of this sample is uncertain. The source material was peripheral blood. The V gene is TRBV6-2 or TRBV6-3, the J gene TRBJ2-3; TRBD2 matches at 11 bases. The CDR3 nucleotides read TGTGCCAGCAGTTACCGGATAGCGGGAGGGCAGTCAGATACGCAGTATTTT. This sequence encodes CASSYRIAGGQSDTQYF.